This T cell receptor (beta chain) was obtained from a study of cytomegalovirus exposure and HLA in healthy donors. At the level of the study: Early release data held 85 million or so unique TCRs from HLA-typed donors. Study-level points and caveats: In a later analysis, TCR beta V- and J-gene trimming was associated with a missense DCLRE1C variant.

The study ran its PCR with 60 Vbeta and 13 Jbeta primers. Measured with immunoSEQ multiplex PCR; TCRdb has only the in-frame clones, and not every one. The profile shows 77,000 or so clones, 75% to 85% of them singletons. About this clone: Antigen specificity is unknown.

Trimming removed 4 bases from V and 2 bases from J, with 14 bases in between. Germline-derived CDR1 and CDR2 are MGHRA and YSYEKL. CDR3 length: 15 amino acids. This TCR derives from a man between 65 and 85 years old in good health and CMV-seropositive. The material sequenced was PBMCs. This rearrangement joins TRBV4-1 to TRBJ1-1; TRBD1 might be the D (6 bases). The CDR3 sequence is CASSLILQGNTEAFF. CDR3 coding DNA: TGCGCCAGCAGCCTGATATTACAGGGTAACACTGAAGCTTTCTTT.